This TCR beta chain came from a study of blood T cell repertoires in COVID-19. Whole-study context: Sites across the United States, Italy and Spain contributed samples from acute and convalescent COVID-19.

Per the original methods: The authors estimated nucleated cell counts from reference gene primer amplification. Profiling relied on immunoSEQ multiplex PCR, and the TCRdb table lists in-frame clones only, not all of them. From that table come the V and J calls and clone size; the DNA was used to work out D and trimming. Of about 300,000 clones in the sample, approximately 88% are singletons; the top ten hold about 1.6%. The germline V gene has CDR1 SGHAT and CDR2 FQNNGV. The CDR3 covers 15 residues. V shed 0 bases and J shed 3 bases, with 10 bases lying between them. The V call is TRBV11-2, the J call TRBJ2-3; the D is unclear. The TCR sequence derives from a human donor with COVID-19, enrolled during active disease. The donor label of this sample is uncertain. What was sequenced was peripheral blood. Here the CDR3 DNA reads TGTGCCAGCAGCTTAGATACGGTAATAACAGATACGCAGTATTTT. Its protein is CASSLDTVITDTQYF.